What follows are 2 T cell receptor beta chains derived from one specimen sequenced in a study of T-cell reconstitution after alpha-beta-depleted transplantation in children. During its preparation, the TCRbeta library received unique molecular identifiers. One entry per CDR3 protein, called by TCRdb with MiXCR from the PCR reads. The repertoire holds some 500,000 distinct CDR3 sequences, with approximately 32% as singletons. The sequences come from PBMCs from the stem cell graft donor, collected from the stem cell graft. Receptor source: a human donor who donated a stem cell graft to a child with aplastic anemia.

This chain joins TRBV11-2 and TRBJ2-7; 7 nucleotides match TRBD1. Trimming took 4 bases from V and 1 from J; bases not matched to a gene: 10. Germline loops: CDR1 SGHAT, CDR2 FQNNGV. This CDR3 region has 16 residues. The CDR3 sequence is CASSWNPRTGSYEQYV. For the CDR3, the DNA is TGTGCCAGCAGCTGGAATCCCAGGACAGGATCCTACGAGCAGTACGTC.

The chain has TRBV5-1 and TRBJ2-7, with 7 bases matching TRBD1. The CDR3 extends over 14 amino acids. With 4 bases clipped from V and 5 bases from J, the junction kept 9 bases outside the gene matches. CDR1 and CDR2 from the germline V gene are SGHRS and YFSETQ. The CDR3: CASSLRYRGHEQYV. CDR3 coding DNA: TGCGCCAGCAGCCTGCGTTACAGGGGACACGAGCAGTACGTC.